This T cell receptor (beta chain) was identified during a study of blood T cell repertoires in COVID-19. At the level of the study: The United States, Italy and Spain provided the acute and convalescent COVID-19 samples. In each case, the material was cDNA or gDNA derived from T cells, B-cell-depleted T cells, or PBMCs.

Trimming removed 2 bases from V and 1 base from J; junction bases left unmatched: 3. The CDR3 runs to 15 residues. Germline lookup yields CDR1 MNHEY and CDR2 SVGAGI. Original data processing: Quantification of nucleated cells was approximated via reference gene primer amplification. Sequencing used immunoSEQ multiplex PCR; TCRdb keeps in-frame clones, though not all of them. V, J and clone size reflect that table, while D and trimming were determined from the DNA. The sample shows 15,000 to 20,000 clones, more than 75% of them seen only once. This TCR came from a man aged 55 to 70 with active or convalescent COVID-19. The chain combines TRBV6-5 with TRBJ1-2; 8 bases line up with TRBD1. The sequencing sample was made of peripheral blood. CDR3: CASSYRTGNNYGYTF. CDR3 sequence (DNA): TGTGCCAGCAGTTACAGGACAGGGAATAACTATGGCTACACCTTC.